The 17 T cell receptor beta chains below were found in one sample sequenced in a study of blood T cell repertoires in COVID-19. Using immunoSEQ multiplex PCR, the repertoire was profiled, and TCRdb retains in-frame clones only, with some absent. The table shows under 500,000 clones, with more than 80% occurring only once. Sequenced: PBMCs or T cells enriched from blood (not recorded which). The receptors originated from a man younger than 45 who had recovered from COVID-19.

The chain employs TRBV19 and TRBJ2-7, with 13 bases lining up with TRBD2. Germline CDR1 and CDR2: LNHDA and SQIVND (reference sequence). J gave up 4 bases and V 1 base, and 4 bases lay outside the gene matches. The CDR3 sequence is 16 residues long. The CDR3 loop reads CASSIAGLAGVYEQYF. For the CDR3, the DNA is TGTGCCAGTAGTATAGCTGGACTAGCGGGAGTATACGAGCAGTACTTC.

The rearrangement uses TRBV29-1 and TRBJ1-4; 7 bases are shared with TRBD1. This CDR3 has 13 residues. Trimming took 7 bases from V and 8 from J; bases not matched to a gene: 10. In germline, CDR1 is SQVTM, CDR2 ANQGSEA. CDR3 coding DNA: TGCAGCGCTGAGGGGCAGACAGGGGAAAAACTGTTTTTT. Amino acid sequence: CSAEGQTGEKLFF. Looking up the rest from reference TRBV29-1 and TRBJ1-4 gives the full variable domain: SAVISQKPSRDICQRGTSLTIQCQVDSQVTMMFWYRQQPGQSLTLIATANQGSEATYESGFVIDKFPISRPNLTFSTLTVSNMSPEDSSIYLCSAEGQTGEKLFFGSGTQLSVL.

The gene calls are TRBV4-1 and TRBJ2-1; 10 bases map to TRBD1. The CDR3 contains 16 residues. CDR1 is MGHRA, CDR2 YSYEKL, per germline. With V trimmed by 4 bases and J by 5 bases, 8 bases remained unmatched. CDR3 in amino acids: CASSRGEGTGDNEQFF. CDR3 nucleotide sequence: TGCGCCAGCAGCCGGGGGGAAGGGACAGGGGACAATGAGCAGTTCTTC.

The chain links TRBV7-9 to TRBJ2-3; D not certain. The CDR3 totals 12 residues. Germline V lookup: CDR1 SEHNR, CDR2 FQNEAQ (reference sequence). V shed 0 bases and J shed 6 bases, with 4 bases lying between them. CDR3 sequence: CASSLAVDTQYF. The CDR3 nucleotides are TGTGCCAGCAGCTTAGCCGTGGATACGCAGTATTTT.

The chain has TRBV19 and TRBJ2-1; 10 nucleotides line up with TRBD1. Germline V CDR1 and CDR2: LNHDA, SQIVND (reference sequence). The CDR3 sequence is 14 residues long. V trimming: 3 bases; J trimming: 7 bases; junction bases outside the gene matches: 3. DNA for the CDR3: TGTGCCAGTAGTATCCGACAGGGGGCGAATGAGCAGTTCTTC. It translates to CASSIRQGANEQFF. The complete variable domain, with remaining parts taken from reference TRBV19 and TRBJ2-1, reads DGGITQSPKYLFRKEGQNVTLSCEQNLNHDAMYWYRQDPGQGLRLIYYSQIVNDFQKGDIAEGYSVSREKKESFPLTVTSAQKNPTAFYLCASSIRQGANEQFFGPGTRLTVL.

The rearrangement links TRBV10-3 to TRBJ1-1, with 7 bases fitting TRBD1. Germline loops: CDR1 ENHRY, CDR2 SYGVKD. With V trimmed by 4 bases and J by 0 bases, 5 bases remained unmatched. CDR3 length equals 15 residues. The CDR3 region has the DNA TGTGCCATCAGTGGTAGGACAGGCCTGAACACTGAAGCTTTCTTT. This codes for CAISGRTGLNTEAFF.

V is TRBV5-1 and J is TRBJ2-2, with TRBD2 identical over 11 bases. This CDR3 has 16 amino acids. After removal of 4 bases from V and 2 bases from J, the junction contained 4 bases not matched to a gene. In germline, CDR1 is SGHRS, CDR2 YFSETQ. DNA for the CDR3: TGCGCCAGCAGCGCCACTAGCGGGAGTAACACCGGGGAGCTGTTTTTT. Translated, it gives CASSATSGSNTGELFF.

This clone showed up just once. The rearrangement joins TRBV29-1 to TRBJ2-4; tentative D call: TRBD2 (6 bases). Trimming shortened V by 0 bases and J by 3 bases, and 12 bases separated the two germline ends. This CDR3 region has 15 residues. The germline CDR1 and CDR2 sequences are SQVTM and ANQGSEA. The CDR3 DNA follows: TGCAGCGTTGAAGATAGGAGGGCGGGCAAAAACATTCAGTACTTC. It encodes CSVEDRRAGKNIQYF.

This CDR3 reads CASSFTPGRNTIYF. The CDR3 DNA reads TGTGCCAGCAGCTTCACTCCGGGAAGAAACACCATATATTTT. The chain has TRBV11-2 and TRBJ1-3; D not resolved. Germline values: CDR1 SGHAT, CDR2 FQNNGV. Trimming stripped 3 bases from V and 5 bases from J, with 11 bases between. The CDR3 has 14 amino acids.

The V gene is TRBV30, the J gene TRBJ1-1; no clear D. Germline V gene lookup returns CDR1 GTSNPN and CDR2 SVGIG (reference sequence). The CDR3 extends over 14 amino acids. The V and J ends lost 5 bases and 1 base respectively, with 14 bases between them. In nucleotides, the CDR3 is TGTGCCTGGTCGACCGAGGTTGCGAACACTGAAGCTTTCTTT. Translated: CAWSTEVANTEAFF. Full variable domain (missing parts from reference TRBV30 and TRBJ1-1): SQTIHQWPATLVQPVGSPLSLECTVEGTSNPNLYWYRQAAGRGLQLLFYSVGIGQISSEVPQNLSASRPQDRQFILSSKKLLLSDSGFYLCAWSTEVANTEAFFGQGTRLTVV.

This clone has just one count. V usage is TRBV5-1 and J usage is TRBJ2-1; 11 bases agree with TRBD2. Losses at the gene ends were 2 bases for V and 4 bases for J; bases not matched to a gene: 2. This CDR3 contains 15 residues. Germline loops: CDR1 SGHRS, CDR2 YFSETQ. The CDR3 protein is CASSLLAGAYNEQFF. CDR3 DNA sequence: TGCGCCAGCAGCTTACTAGCGGGAGCGTACAATGAGCAGTTCTTC.

The chain couples TRBV28 to TRBJ1-5; D might be TRBD1 (6 bases). Germline values: CDR1 MDHEN, CDR2 SYDVKM. Trimming took off 10 bases at V and 0 bases at J, with 19 bases between the two ends. This CDR3 region has 16 residues. The CDR3 DNA reads as TGTGCCACAGTGACAGGTCCCCTAGATAGCAATCAGCCCCAGCATTTT. Residues: CATVTGPLDSNQPQHF. The full variable domain, in which reference TRBV28 and TRBJ1-5 provide the parts outside the CDR3, is DVKVTQSSRYLVKRTGEKVFLECVQDMDHENMFWYRQDPGLGLRLIYFSYDVKMKEKGDIPEGYSVSREKKERFSLILESASTNQTSMYLCATVTGPLDSNQPQHFGDGTRLSIL.

The chain employs TRBV11-2 and TRBJ1-4, with D hard to call. V was clipped by 3 bases and J by 4 bases, with 9 bases between them. The germline CDR1 and CDR2 sequences are SGHAT and FQNNGV. CDR3 size: 14 residues. CDR3 in amino acids: CASSLGRVNEKLFF. The CDR3 DNA is TGTGCCAGCAGCTTGGGGAGGGTTAATGAAAAACTGTTTTTT.

Comment on this clone: In this CDR3 the conserved last residue, phenylalanine or tryptophan, is missing, so a read error is likely. The DNA is omitted, as the CDR3 cannot be located on it reliably, and the CDR3 follows TCRdb's listing. The V and J genes are TRBV7-9 and TRBJ2-7; TRBD1 is the table's D call and was not checked against the DNA. The CDR3 adds up to 12 amino acids, both ends counted. Germline V gene data show CDR1 as SEHNR and CDR2 as FQNEAQ (reference sequence). The CDR3: CASSPQSPPTEL.

V and J are TRBV24-1 and TRBJ2-1, with 14 bases fitting TRBD2. J gave up 9 bases and V 2 bases, and 5 bases lay outside the gene matches. Germline-derived CDR1 and CDR2 are KGHDR and SFDVKD. This CDR3 comprises 16 residues. The CDR3 sequence is CATSDSRLAGGFEQFF. The CDR3 DNA reads as TGTGCCACCAGTGATTCAAGACTAGCGGGAGGGTTTGAGCAGTTCTTC.

This clone showed up just once. J is TRBJ2-7 and V is TRBV30, with 7 bases aligning to TRBD2. V was pared by 4 bases and J by 2 bases, with 2 bases of the junction left unmatched. The CDR3 runs to 12 residues. Germline-derived CDR1 and CDR2 are GTSNPN and SVGIG (reference sequence). CDR3 sequence: CAWTSGTYEQYF. Here the CDR3 DNA reads TGTGCCTGGACTAGCGGAACCTACGAGCAGTACTTC.

The CDR3 loop reads CASSSAGTVGNEQFF. CDR3 in DNA: TGTGCCAGCAGTTCAGCCGGGACAGTCGGCAATGAGCAGTTCTTC. The chain employs TRBV27 and TRBJ2-1; 7 nucleotides match TRBD1. Germline CDR1 MNHEY, CDR2 SMNVEV (reference sequence). The CDR3 is made up of 15 amino acids. The V gene end was trimmed by 4 bases and the J gene end by 6 bases; junction bases not matched to a gene: 9.